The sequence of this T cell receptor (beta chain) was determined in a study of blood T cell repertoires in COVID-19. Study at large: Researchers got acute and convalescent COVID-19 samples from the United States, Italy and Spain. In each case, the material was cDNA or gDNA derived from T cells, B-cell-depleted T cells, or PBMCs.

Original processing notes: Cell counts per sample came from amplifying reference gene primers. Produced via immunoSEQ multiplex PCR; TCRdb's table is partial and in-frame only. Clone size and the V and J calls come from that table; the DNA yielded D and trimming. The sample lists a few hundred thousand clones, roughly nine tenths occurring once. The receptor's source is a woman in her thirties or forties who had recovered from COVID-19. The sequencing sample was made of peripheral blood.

CDR3 in DNA: TGTGCCAGCTCACCCAGCGACGGGAGACCCTACAATGAGCAGTTCTTC. This sequence encodes CASSPSDGRPYNEQFF. The chain uses TRBV18 and TRBJ2-1; a possible D gene is TRBD2 (6 bases). This CDR3 contains 16 residues. Germline-derived CDR1 and CDR2 are KGHSH and LQKENI. With 3 bases removed from V and 2 bases from J, the gap between germline ends came to 14 bases.